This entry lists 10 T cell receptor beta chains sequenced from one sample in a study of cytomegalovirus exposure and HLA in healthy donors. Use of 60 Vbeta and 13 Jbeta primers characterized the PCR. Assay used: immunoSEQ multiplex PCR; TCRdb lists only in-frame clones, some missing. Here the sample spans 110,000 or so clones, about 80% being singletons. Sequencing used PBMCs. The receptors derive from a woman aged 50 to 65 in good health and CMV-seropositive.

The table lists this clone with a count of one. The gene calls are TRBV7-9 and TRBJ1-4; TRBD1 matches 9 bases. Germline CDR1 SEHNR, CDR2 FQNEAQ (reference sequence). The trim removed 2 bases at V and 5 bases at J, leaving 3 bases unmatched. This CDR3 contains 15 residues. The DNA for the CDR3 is TGTGCCAGCAGCTTAACCGGGACAGGGAATGAAAAACTGTTTTTT. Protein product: CASSLTGTGNEKLFF.

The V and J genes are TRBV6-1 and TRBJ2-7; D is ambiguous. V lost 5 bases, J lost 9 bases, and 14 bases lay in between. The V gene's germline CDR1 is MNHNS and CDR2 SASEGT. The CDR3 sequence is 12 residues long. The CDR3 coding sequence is TGTGCCAGCAGTCCCCTACCTACGAGGCAGTACTTC. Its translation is CASSPLPTRQYF.

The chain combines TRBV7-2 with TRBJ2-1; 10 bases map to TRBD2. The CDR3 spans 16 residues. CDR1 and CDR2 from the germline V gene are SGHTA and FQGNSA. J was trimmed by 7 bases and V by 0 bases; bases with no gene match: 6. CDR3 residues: CASSLASGRARNEQFF. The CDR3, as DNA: TGTGCCAGCAGCTTAGCAAGCGGGAGGGCCAGGAATGAGCAGTTCTTC.

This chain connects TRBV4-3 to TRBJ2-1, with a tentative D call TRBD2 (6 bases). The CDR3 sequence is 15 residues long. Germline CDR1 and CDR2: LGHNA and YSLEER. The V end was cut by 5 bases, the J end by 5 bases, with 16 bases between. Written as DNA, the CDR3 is TGCGCCAGCAGCACTGGGCTTAGCGGTGACAATGAGCAGTTCTTC. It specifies CASSTGLSGDNEQFF.

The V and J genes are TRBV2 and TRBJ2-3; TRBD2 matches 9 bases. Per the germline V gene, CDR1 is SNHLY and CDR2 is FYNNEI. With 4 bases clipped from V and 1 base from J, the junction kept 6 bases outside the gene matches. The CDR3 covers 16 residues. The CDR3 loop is CASSVEAGGRTDTQYF. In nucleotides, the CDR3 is TGTGCCAGCAGTGTAGAAGCGGGGGGCCGCACAGATACGCAGTATTTT.

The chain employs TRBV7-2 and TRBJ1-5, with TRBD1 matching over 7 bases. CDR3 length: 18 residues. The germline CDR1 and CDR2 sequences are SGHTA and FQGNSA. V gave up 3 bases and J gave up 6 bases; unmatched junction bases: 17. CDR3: CASSFFPRQGLEGQPQHF. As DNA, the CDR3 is TGTGCCAGCAGCTTTTTCCCTAGACAGGGTCTTGAAGGTCAGCCCCAGCATTTT.

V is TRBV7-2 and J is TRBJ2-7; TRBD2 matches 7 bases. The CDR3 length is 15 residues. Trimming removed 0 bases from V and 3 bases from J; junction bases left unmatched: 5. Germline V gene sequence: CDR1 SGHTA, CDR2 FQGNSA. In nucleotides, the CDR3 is TGTGCCAGCAGCTTAGCGGGAGGGCCGGACTACGAGCAGTACTTC. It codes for CASSLAGGPDYEQYF.

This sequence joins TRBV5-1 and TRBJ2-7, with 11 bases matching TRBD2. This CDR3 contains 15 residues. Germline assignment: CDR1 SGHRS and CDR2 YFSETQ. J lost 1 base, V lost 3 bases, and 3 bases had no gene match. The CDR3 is CASSSTSGASYEQYF. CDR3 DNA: TGCGCCAGCAGCTCGACTAGCGGGGCATCCTACGAGCAGTACTTC. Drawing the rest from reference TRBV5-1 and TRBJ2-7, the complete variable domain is KAGVTQTPRYLIKTRGQQVTLSCSPISGHRSVSWYQQTPGQGLQFLFEYFSETQRNKGNFPGRFSGRQFSNSRSEMNVSTLELGDSALYLCASSSTSGASYEQYFGPGTRLTVT.

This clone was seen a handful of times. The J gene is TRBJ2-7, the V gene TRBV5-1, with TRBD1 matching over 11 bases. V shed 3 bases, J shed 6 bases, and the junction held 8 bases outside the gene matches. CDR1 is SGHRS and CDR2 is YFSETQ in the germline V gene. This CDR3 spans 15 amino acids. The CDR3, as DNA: TGCGCCAGCAGCTCCGGGACAGGGGGGAGGCTCGAGCAGTACTTC. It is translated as CASSSGTGGRLEQYF.

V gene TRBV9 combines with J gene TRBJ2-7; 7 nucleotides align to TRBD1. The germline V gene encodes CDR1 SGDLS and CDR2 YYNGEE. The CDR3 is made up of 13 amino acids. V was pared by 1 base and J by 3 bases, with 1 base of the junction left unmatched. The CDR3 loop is CASSVSGGYEQYF. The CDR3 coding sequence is TGTGCCAGCAGCGTATCAGGGGGCTACGAGCAGTACTTC.